This T cell receptor beta chain comes out of a study of T-cell memory formation after mild COVID-19 (dated by TCRdb to about 2021). A note on the overall study: TCR sequence clusters from the two donors were found to be largely donor specific. Two young, previously healthy adult volunteers, one female and one male, were included in the cohort. In a couple of donors, T-cell clones that expanded and contracted after mild COVID-19 were followed by sequencing TCRalpha and TCRbeta repertoires longitudinally.

Concerning this clonotype itself: Its antigen specificity is not known. Base-call qualities are not available, and no considerably larger clone is one nucleotide away.

Broad study findings and their caveats: Clones that contracted from day 15 to 85 showed balanced CD4/CD8 phenotypes, whereas a second wave of clones that expanded from day 15 to 37 leaned towards CD4+. The detection of some responding clones in pre-infection memory suggests that pre-existing cross-reactive memory T cells joined the SARS-CoV-2 response. Contracting CD4+ clones were found mainly in CM and EM memory subsets, while CD8+ clones were enriched in EMRA. SARS-CoV-2 specificity of the second-wave clones peaking on day 37 was not confirmed. The study included only a couple of mild cases, and larger cohorts that include severe cases with pre-infection samples were judged to be necessary.

Ficoll-Paque density gradient centrifugation was the method used to isolate PBMCs. Sequencing instrument: Illumina NovaSeq 6000. cDNA libraries for TCRalpha and TCRbeta were prepared by 5'RACE using constant-segment primers, with sample barcodes and unique molecular identifiers added. RNA was extracted from every sample with Trizol reagent. Amplification of the libraries took two PCR steps, and the second step added a second sample barcode plus Illumina TruSeq adapters. Sequencing of the libraries was done on an Illumina NovaSeq, producing 2 x 150 bp paired-end reads. Per the source publication's procedure: Reads were demultiplexed and collapsed into UMI-guided consensus sequences with migec v1.2.7. Using mixcr v2.1.11, UMI consensuses were aligned to TRA and TRB V and J templates and then assembled into clonotypes. A clonotype was counted as expanded or contracted only when both edgeR and NoisET called the clonotype significant, with the noise models trained on biological replicates. For edgeR calls, the thresholds were a false discovery rate-adjusted p below 0.01 and a log2 fold-change of 1. As an exploratory analysis of dynamics, PCA with hierarchical clustering was applied to max-normalized trajectories of the 1000 most abundant clonotypes. Separately sequenced CD4+ and CD8+ repertoires were used to assign the CD4 or CD8 phenotype of responding clones. TCRdb's own reprocessing of the public reads used fastp at Q25 and MiXCR and kept productive beta chains. Rows are combined by CDR3 protein, so each entry shows the most common genes and DNA. Here the V and J calls rest on TCRdb's processing, not on the authors' analysis. Counted in this sample were 100,000 to 150,000 distinct CDR3 sequences; 16% of them appeared once. Together, the top ten hold roughly 13% of the sample.

The CDR3 spans 15 residues, from the cysteine through the phenylalanine. The read is trimmed to its CDR3 DNA, 45 bases read in frame from base 1. In the germline V gene (reference sequence), CDR1 corresponds to SGHKS and CDR2 to YYEKEE. V is cut back by 4 bases and J by 0 bases, with 5 bases in the junction unmatched. Sequenced material: PBMCs or a T cell subset sorted from them (not recorded which). This chain is built from TRBV5-5 and TRBJ1-1; 8 of the junction bases match TRBD1. This TCR came from an adult woman who had mild COVID-19 (a few samples of this study predate the infection). The sample titles of this study are shuffled in the database, so cell type and time point are left out; the donor was told from shared clones. The DNA reads as follows: TGTGCCAGCAGCGCGCAGGGGGCGGTGAACACTGAAGCTTTCTTT. Its translation reads: CASSAQGAVNTEAFF. Reference TRBV5-5 and TRBJ1-1 proteins supply the regions before and after the CDR3; the full variable domain is: DAGVTQSPTHLIKTRGQQVTLRCSPISGHKSVSWYQQVLGQGPQFIFQYYEKEERGRGNFPDRFSARQFPNYSSELNVNALLLGDSALYLCASSAQGAVNTEAFFGQGTRLTVV.